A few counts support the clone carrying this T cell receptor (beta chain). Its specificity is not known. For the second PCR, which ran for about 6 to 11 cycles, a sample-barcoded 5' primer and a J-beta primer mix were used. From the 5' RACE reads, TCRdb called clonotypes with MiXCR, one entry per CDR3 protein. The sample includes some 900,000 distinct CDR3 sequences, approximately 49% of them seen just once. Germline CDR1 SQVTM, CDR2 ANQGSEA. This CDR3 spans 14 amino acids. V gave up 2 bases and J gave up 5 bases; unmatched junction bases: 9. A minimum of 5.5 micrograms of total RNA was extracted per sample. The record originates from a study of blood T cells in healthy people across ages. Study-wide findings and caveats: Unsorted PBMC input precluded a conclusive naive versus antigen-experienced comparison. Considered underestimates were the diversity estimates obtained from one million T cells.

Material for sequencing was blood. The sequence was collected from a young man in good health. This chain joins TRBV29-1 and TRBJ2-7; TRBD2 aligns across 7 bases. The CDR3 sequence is CSVEPGLTGHEQYF. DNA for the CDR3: TGCAGCGTTGAACCGGGACTAACGGGCCACGAGCAGTACTTC.